The rows below give T cell receptor beta chains drawn from one sample of a study of CD8 T cells in Susac syndrome. TCRdb reanalysed the immunoSEQ multiplex PCR reads using MiXCR and keeps one entry per CDR3 protein. The data contain fewer than 150,000 distinct CDR3 sequences, 90% to 95% of them singletons. Sequencing was done on a sample of CD8+ T cells from PBMCs. These TCRs come from a human donor in good health. The CDR3 runs from the conserved cysteine through the conserved F or W. The D gene is left open where the match is weak. Some rows mark clone size as missing; the rest say once, few, many or name a class of expanded clone.

j_call d_call clone_size v_call cdr3_aa cdr3_nt
TRBJ1-1 NA few TRBV12-3/TRBV12-4 CASSSTVNTEAFF TGTGCCAGCAGTTCGACAGTGAACACTGAAGCTTTCTTT
TRBJ2-1 TRBD2 NA TRBV29-1 CSGTSGTYNEQFF TGCAGCGGGACTAGCGGTACCTACAATGAGCAGTTCTTC
TRBJ2-7 TRBD2 NA TRBV11-2 CASSLVSGSHEQYF TGTGCCAGCAGCTTAGTGAGCGGGAGCCACGAGCAGTACTTC
TRBJ1-1 NA NA TRBV27 CASSLSVNMNTEAFF TGTGCCAGCAGTTTATCGGTCAACATGAACACTGAAGCTTTCTTT
TRBJ2-1 NA NA TRBV19 CATNPDAGSYNEQFF TGTGCCACAAATCCGGACGCGGGGTCCTACAATGAGCAGTTCTTC
TRBJ2-1 TRBD1 NA TRBV6-2/TRBV6-3 CASSYSADLDRVNNEQFF TGTGCCAGCAGTTACTCCGCCGACTTGGACAGGGTAAACAATGAGCAGTTCTTC
TRBJ2-1 TRBD2 NA TRBV12-3/TRBV12-4 CASSPWEGHEQFF TGTGCCAGCAGTCCGTGGGAGGGCCATGAGCAGTTCTTC
TRBJ2-7 NA NA TRBV19 CASGDGTYEQYF TGTGCCAGTGGGGACGGCACCTACGAGCAGTACTTC
TRBJ2-2 NA once TRBV27 CASSLTVATGELFF TGTGCCAGCAGTCTGACAGTGGCCACCGGGGAGCTGTTTTTT
TRBJ1-2 NA NA TRBV4-1 CASSHYHSANYGYTF TGCGCCAGCAGCCATTATCACAGTGCCAACTATGGCTACACCTTC
TRBJ2-1 TRBD2 NA TRBV13 CASSGGRALNEQFF TGTGCCAGCTCTGGCGGGAGGGCCCTCAATGAGCAGTTCTTC
TRBJ2-7 TRBD1 NA TRBV3-1 CASSQEGTGNHEQYF TGTGCCAGCAGCCAAGAGGGGACAGGGAACCACGAGCAGTACTTC
TRBJ2-7 TRBD1 NA TRBV27 CASSFTAGGRSEQYF TGTGCCAGCAGTTTTACGGCAGGGGGCCGTTCCGAGCAGTACTTC
TRBJ2-1 NA NA TRBV20-1 CSASSEQFF TGCAGTGCTAGCAGTGAGCAGTTCTTC
TRBJ1-2 NA NA TRBV27 CASSFTTGNYGYTF TGTGCCAGCAGTTTTACGACGGGGAACTATGGCTACACCTTC
TRBJ1-2 TRBD1 once TRBV5-4 CASSSKPRQGEGYTF TGTGCCAGCAGCTCGAAGCCCCGACAGGGGGAGGGCTACACCTTC
TRBJ2-5 NA NA TRBV30 CAWSPPGPWYETQYF TGTGCCTGGAGTCCGCCGGGCCCTTGGTACGAGACCCAGTACTTC
TRBJ2-7 TRBD2 NA TRBV9 CASSVGASGGDEQYF TGTGCCAGCAGCGTAGGGGCATCGGGAGGAGACGAGCAGTACTTC
TRBJ2-3 TRBD2 NA TRBV5-1 CASSLSPGLAASTDTQYF TGCGCCAGCAGCTTGTCCCCTGGACTAGCGGCTAGCACAGATACGCAGTATTTT
TRBJ1-1 TRBD1 NA TRBV4-2 CASSQGDREGTEAFF TGTGCCAGCAGCCAGGGGGACAGGGAGGGAACTGAAGCTTTCTTT
TRBJ1-1 NA NA TRBV20-1 CSARVFNQAEAFF TGCAGTGCTAGAGTATTCAATCAGGCTGAAGCTTTCTTT
TRBJ2-2 TRBD2 NA TRBV14 CASSHIAGAAGELFF TGTGCCAGCAGCCATATAGCGGGAGCGGCCGGGGAGCTGTTTTTT
TRBJ1-2 TRBD1 NA TRBV20-1 CSASGGQAHINYGYTF TGCAGTGCTAGTGGGGGACAGGCACACATAAACTATGGCTACACCTTC
TRBJ2-2 NA NA TRBV11-2 CASSPLVSGELFF TGTGCCAGCAGCCCGCTAGTCTCCGGGGAGCTGTTTTTT
TRBJ1-4 NA NA TRBV3-1 CASSQDNSGTHTEKLFF TGTGCCAGCAGCCAAGATAATTCCGGGACACATACGGAAAAACTGTTTTTT
TRBJ1-4 NA NA TRBV7-9 CASSPRSGGSQVKLFF TGTGCCAGCAGCCCACGAAGCGGAGGGAGTCAAGTAAAACTGTTTTTT
TRBJ2-7 TRBD2 NA TRBV11-1 CASRLAGAGEQYF TGTGCCAGCAGGCTAGCGGGAGCGGGGGAGCAGTACTTC
TRBJ1-2 TRBD1 NA TRBV27 CASSLGTDYGYTF TGTGCCAGCAGTTTAGGGACAGACTATGGCTACACCTTC
TRBJ2-1 TRBD1 NA TRBV4-2 CASSQFGQGDNEQFF TGTGCCAGCAGCCAATTCGGGCAGGGGGACAATGAGCAGTTCTTC
TRBJ2-3 NA once TRBV27 CASSWRAEFTDTQYF TGTGCCAGCAGTTGGCGAGCAGAATTCACAGATACGCAGTATTTT
TRBJ2-7 TRBD1 NA TRBV29-1 CSVVKGALGEQYF TGCAGCGTTGTGAAGGGGGCCCTCGGCGAGCAGTACTTC
TRBJ2-2 NA few TRBV27 CASSFPGTGELFF TGTGCCAGCAGTTTCCCGGGAACCGGGGAGCTGTTTTTT
TRBJ1-5 NA NA TRBV9 CASSGSGNQPQHF TGTGCCAGCAGCGGGTCCGGCAACCAGCCCCAGCATTTT
TRBJ2-4 NA NA TRBV5-1 CASSLQGGNIQYF TGCGCCAGCAGCTTACAGGGAGGAAACATTCAGTACTTC
TRBJ2-7 NA NA TRBV27 CASSKATTGGVYEQYF TGTGCCAGCAGCAAGGCCACGACAGGTGGGGTCTACGAGCAGTACTTC
TRBJ1-5 NA NA TRBV28 CASRYYEGQPQHF TGTGCCAGCAGATATTACGAAGGTCAGCCCCAGCATTTT
TRBJ2-1 NA NA TRBV19 CASSIFGESYNEQFF TGTGCCAGTAGTATATTCGGCGAGTCCTACAATGAGCAGTTCTTC
TRBJ1-2 NA NA TRBV2 CASSDTGYGYTF TGTGCCAGCAGTGATACAGGCTATGGCTACACCTTC
TRBJ2-7 TRBD2 once TRBV14 CASSGLEGGDPYEQYF TGTGCCAGCAGCGGCTTAGAGGGAGGGGACCCCTACGAGCAGTACTTC
TRBJ2-7 TRBD1 NA TRBV4-3 CASSQASPGGYYEQYF TGCGCCAGCAGCCAAGCCAGCCCAGGGGGCTACTACGAGCAGTACTTC
TRBJ2-7 NA NA TRBV28 CASSLTGASNEQYF TGTGCCAGCAGTTTGACTGGGGCGAGCAACGAGCAGTACTTC